This paragraph covers one TCR beta chain sequence. The data were produced by immunoSEQ multiplex PCR, yet TCRdb's version contains in-frame clones alone and is incomplete. The table shows about 130,000 clones, with 75% to 90% occurring only once. The data stem from a study of blood T cell repertoires in COVID-19. Germline V lookup: CDR1 MNHEY, CDR2 SVGAGI. This CDR3 contains 14 residues. Trimming cost V 2 bases and J 0 bases; bases outside gene matches: 0. The J gene is TRBJ1-1, the V gene TRBV6-5; 7 bases match TRBD1. This sequence originates from a man between 45 and 60 years old with active COVID-19. Specimen: peripheral blood. CDR3 in DNA: TGTGCCAGCAGTTACGACAGGGTGAACACTGAAGCTTTCTTT. It translates to CASSYDRVNTEAFF.